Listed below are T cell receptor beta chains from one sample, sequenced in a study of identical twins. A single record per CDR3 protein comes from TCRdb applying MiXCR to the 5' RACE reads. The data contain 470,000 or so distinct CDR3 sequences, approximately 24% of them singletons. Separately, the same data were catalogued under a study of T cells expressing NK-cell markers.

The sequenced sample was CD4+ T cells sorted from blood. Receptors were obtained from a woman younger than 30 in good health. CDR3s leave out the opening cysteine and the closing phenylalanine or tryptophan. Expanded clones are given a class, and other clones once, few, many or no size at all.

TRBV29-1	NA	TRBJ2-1	SVDTPYSYNEQF
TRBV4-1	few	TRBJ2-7	ASSQPGPYEQY
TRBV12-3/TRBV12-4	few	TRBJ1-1	ASTKSGHLNTEAF
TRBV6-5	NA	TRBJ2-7	ASSYSGGSTGYEQY
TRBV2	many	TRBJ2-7	ASSDQGLEYEQY
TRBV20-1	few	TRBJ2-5	SARDVAGGRETQY
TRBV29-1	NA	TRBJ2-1	SVEVREKDNEQF
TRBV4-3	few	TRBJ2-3	ASSQDWSGRTQDTQY
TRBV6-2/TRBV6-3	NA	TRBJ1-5	ASRGTGRYSNQPQH
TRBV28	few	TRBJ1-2	ASSLPQVGANYGYT
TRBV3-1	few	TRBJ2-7	ASSQDVEGRRQY
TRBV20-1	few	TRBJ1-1	SARGRFEAF
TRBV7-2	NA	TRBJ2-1	GSSQGSYNEQF
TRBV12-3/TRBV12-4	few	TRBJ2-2	ASRTRVTGELF
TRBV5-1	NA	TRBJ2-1	ASSGRLANEQF